This TCR beta chain was sequenced for a study of CD8 T cells in Susac syndrome. The V end was cut by 8 bases, the J end by 9 bases, with 8 bases between. The CDR3 contains 10 residues. Germline loops: CDR1 MRHNA, CDR2 SNTAGT. When the RNA was reverse transcribed, random hexamers were used with an input of roughly 0.45 to 1 ug. TCRdb itself ran the immunoSEQ multiplex PCR reads through MiXCR, one entry per CDR3 protein. This repertoire shows 150,000 to 200,000 distinct CDR3 sequences, roughly 94% found once; its top ten account for approximately 0.099%. Material for sequencing was CD4+ T cells from PBMCs. This receptor was identified in a human donor with Susac syndrome. The rearrangement uses TRBV6-4 and TRBJ1-5, with no clear D. CDR3 sequence: CASRRRPQHF. For the CDR3, the DNA is TGTGCCAGCCGCAGACGGCCCCAGCATTTT.